The present T cell receptor beta chain was sequenced within a study of blood T cell repertoires in COVID-19. Study information: The cDNA or gDNA used as material had been derived from T cells, B-cell-depleted T cells, or PBMCs.

A single count supports this clone. The repertoire was sequenced with immunoSEQ multiplex PCR; TCRdb's copy has only in-frame clones and lacks some. The data contain around 200,000 clones, 83% of them singletons. The V and J ends lost 3 bases and 8 bases respectively, with 22 bases between them. Germline V gene lookup returns CDR1 LGHDT and CDR2 YNNKEL (reference sequence). This CDR3 has 16 amino acids. The sequencing sample was made of peripheral blood. This receptor was obtained from a man aged 45 to 65 with active or convalescent COVID-19. The chain is built from TRBV3-1 (or the pseudogene TRBV3-2) and TRBJ1-2; no clear D. CDR3 region: CASSHSTPGPIQGYTF. The CDR3 DNA is TGTGCCAGCAGCCACTCAACTCCAGGTCCTATTCAAGGCTACACCTTC.